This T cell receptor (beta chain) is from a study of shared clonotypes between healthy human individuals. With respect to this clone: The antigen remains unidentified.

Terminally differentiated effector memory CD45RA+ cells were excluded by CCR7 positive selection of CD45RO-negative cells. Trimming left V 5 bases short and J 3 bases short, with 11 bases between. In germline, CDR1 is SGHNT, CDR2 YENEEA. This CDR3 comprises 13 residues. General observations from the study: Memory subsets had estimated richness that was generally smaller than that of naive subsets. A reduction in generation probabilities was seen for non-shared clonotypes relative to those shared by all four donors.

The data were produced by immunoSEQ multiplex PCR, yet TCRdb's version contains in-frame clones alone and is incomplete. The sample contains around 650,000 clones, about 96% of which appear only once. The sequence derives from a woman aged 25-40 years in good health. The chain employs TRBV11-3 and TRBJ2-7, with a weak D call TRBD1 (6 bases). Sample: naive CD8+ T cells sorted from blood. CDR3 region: CASSVGRGYEQYF. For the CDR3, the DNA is TGTGCCAGCAGCGTTGGCAGGGGCTACGAGCAGTACTTC. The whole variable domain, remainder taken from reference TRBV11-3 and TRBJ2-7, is EAGVVQSPRYKIIEKKQPVAFWCNPISGHNTLYWYLQNLGQGPELLIRYENEEAVDDSQLPKDRFSAERLKGVDSTLKIQPAELGDSAVYLCASSVGRGYEQYFGPGTRLTVT.